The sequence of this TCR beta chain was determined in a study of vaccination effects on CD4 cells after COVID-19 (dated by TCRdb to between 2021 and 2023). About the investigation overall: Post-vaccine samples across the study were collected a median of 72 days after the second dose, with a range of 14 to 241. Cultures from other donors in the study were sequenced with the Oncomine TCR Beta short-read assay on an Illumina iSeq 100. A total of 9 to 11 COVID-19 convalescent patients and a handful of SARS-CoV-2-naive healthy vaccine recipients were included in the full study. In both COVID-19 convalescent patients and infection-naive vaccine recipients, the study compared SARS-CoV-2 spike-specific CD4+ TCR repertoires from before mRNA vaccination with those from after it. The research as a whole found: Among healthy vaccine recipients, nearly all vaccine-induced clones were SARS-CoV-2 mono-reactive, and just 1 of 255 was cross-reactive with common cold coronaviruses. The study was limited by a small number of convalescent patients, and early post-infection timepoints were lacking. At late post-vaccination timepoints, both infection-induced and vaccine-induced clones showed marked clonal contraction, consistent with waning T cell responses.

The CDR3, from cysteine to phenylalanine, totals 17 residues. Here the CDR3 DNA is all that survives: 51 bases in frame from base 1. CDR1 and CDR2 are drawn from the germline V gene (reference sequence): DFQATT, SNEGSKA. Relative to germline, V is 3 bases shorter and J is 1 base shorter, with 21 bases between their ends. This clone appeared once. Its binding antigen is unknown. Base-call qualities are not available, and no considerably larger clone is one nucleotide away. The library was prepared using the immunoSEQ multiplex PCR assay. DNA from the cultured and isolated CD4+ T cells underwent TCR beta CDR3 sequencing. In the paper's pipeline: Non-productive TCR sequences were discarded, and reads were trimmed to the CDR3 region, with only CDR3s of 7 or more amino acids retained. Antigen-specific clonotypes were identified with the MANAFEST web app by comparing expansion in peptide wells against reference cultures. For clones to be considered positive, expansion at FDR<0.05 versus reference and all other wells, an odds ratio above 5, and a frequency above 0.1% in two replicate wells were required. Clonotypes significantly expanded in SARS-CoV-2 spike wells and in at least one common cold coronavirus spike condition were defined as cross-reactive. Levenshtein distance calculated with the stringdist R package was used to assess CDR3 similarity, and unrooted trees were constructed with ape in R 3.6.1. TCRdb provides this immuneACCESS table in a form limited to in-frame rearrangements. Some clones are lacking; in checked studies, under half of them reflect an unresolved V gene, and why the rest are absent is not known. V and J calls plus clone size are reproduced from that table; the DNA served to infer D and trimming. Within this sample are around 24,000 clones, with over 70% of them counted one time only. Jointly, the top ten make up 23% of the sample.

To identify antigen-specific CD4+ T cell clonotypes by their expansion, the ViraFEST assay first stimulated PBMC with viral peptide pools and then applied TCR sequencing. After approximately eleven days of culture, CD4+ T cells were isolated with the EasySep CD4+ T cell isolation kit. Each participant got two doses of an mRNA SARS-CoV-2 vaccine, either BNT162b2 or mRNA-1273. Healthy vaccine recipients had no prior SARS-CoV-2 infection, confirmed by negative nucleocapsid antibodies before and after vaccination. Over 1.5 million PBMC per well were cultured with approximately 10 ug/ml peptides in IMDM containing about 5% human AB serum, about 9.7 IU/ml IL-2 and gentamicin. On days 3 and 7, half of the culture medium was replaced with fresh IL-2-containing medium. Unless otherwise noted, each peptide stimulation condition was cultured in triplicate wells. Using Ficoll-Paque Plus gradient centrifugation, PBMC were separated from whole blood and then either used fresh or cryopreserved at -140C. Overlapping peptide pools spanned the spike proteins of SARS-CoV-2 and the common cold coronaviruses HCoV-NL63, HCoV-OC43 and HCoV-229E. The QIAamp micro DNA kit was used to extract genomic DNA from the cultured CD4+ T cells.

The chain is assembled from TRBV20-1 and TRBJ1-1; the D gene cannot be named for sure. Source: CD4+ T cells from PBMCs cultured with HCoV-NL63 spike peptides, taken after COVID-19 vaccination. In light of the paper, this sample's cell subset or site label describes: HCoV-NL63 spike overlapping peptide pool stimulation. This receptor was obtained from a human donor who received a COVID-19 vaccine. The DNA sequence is TGCAGTGCTAGTAGAAGTGGTTGGGAGGGTGGGAACACTGAAGCTTTCTTT. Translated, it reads CSASRSGWEGGNTEAFF.